This T cell receptor beta chain comes out of a study of blood T cell repertoires in COVID-19. Across the study: Specimens from acute and convalescent COVID-19 originated in the United States, Italy and Spain.

The data were produced by immunoSEQ multiplex PCR, yet TCRdb's version contains in-frame clones alone and is incomplete. This table holds about 100,000 clones, 91% found once. The CDR3 consists of 17 residues. Looked up from germline, CDR1 is MDHEN and CDR2 is SYDVKM. The V segment lost 3 bases and the J segment 4 bases; nucleotides outside the gene matches: 8. The V call is TRBV28, the J call TRBJ2-2; TRBD1 aligns across 10 bases. Sequencing input: peripheral blood. The TCR was taken from a man aged 50-59 years with acute or convalescent COVID-19. CDR3 protein: CASSFPGTGAGTGELFF. The CDR3, as DNA: TGTGCCAGCAGTTTCCCCGGGACAGGGGCGGGCACCGGGGAGCTGTTTTTT.